The next 8 T cell receptor beta chains were all read from a single sample in a study of CD8 T cells in Susac syndrome. Random hexamers were used to reverse transcribe the RNA input (roughly 0.5 to 1 ug). TCRdb reprocessed the immunoSEQ multiplex PCR reads with MiXCR, giving one entry per CDR3 protein. The sample has approximately 57,000 distinct CDR3 sequences; 95% are singletons. Input material: CD8+ T cells from PBMCs. These receptors were taken from a human donor with Susac syndrome.

This clonotype was observed a single time. The chain uses TRBV19 and TRBJ1-2, with 9 bases identical to TRBD1. Losses at the gene ends were 5 bases for V and 6 bases for J; bases not matched to a gene: 7. The CDR3 consists of 14 residues. CDR1 LNHDA and CDR2 SQIVND come from the germline V gene (reference sequence). CDR3 residues: CASSVGQGYHGYTF. The CDR3 region has the DNA TGTGCCAGTAGTGTCGGACAGGGGTATCATGGCTACACCTTC.

The V gene is TRBV4-2, the J gene TRBJ1-6, with 9 bases that match TRBD1. Per germline, CDR1 LGHNA and CDR2 YNFKEQ. The junction had 9 bases not matched to a gene; V was cut back by 5 bases and J by 10 bases. The CDR3 spans 15 residues. CDR3: CASSIPGQGESPLHF. The CDR3 nucleotides read TGTGCCAGCAGCATACCGGGACAGGGTGAATCACCCCTCCACTTT.

The chain uses TRBV6-2 or TRBV6-3 and TRBJ2-1; no definite D call. The germline gives CDR1 MNHEY, CDR2 SVGEGT. V was shortened by 8 bases and J by 3 bases, with 8 bases between the two germline ends. The CDR3 loop spans 12 amino acids. The CDR3 coding sequence is TGTGCCAGCGTAGGGCTCTACAATGAGCAGTTCTTC. Its protein is CASVGLYNEQFF.

The chain has TRBV2 and TRBJ1-2, with D unresolved. Germline CDR1 is SNHLY and CDR2 is FYNNEI. The CDR3 covers 13 residues. V lost 4 bases to trimming and J lost 7 bases, with 13 bases between them. The CDR3 region has the DNA TGTGCCAGCAGTGGTTCAGGTGGGGTTGGCTACACCTTC. Encoded protein: CASSGSGGVGYTF.

The genes are TRBV15 and TRBJ2-7, with D perhaps matching TRBD1 (5 bases). This CDR3 region has 13 residues. Trimming took 1 base from V and 4 from J, leaving 8 bases between them. The V gene's germline CDR1 is LNHNV and CDR2 YYDKDF (reference sequence). The DNA for the CDR3 is TGTGCCACCAGCAGAGGACAGCTTTACGAGCAGTACTTC. Amino acid sequence: CATSRGQLYEQYF.

The rearrangement uses TRBV20-1 and TRBJ2-5, with 13 bases fitting TRBD2. This CDR3 has 16 amino acids. Per germline, CDR1 DFQATT and CDR2 SNEGSKA (reference sequence). The V gene end was trimmed by 0 bases and the J gene end by 2 bases; junction bases not matched to a gene: 3. Written as DNA, the CDR3 is TGCAGTGCTAGAGATCTACTAGCGGGGGGGCAAGAGACCCAGTACTTC. Translation: CSARDLLAGGQETQYF.

V gene TRBV13 combines with J gene TRBJ2-1, with D tentatively TRBD2 (6 bases). Germline assignment: CDR1 PRHDT and CDR2 FYEKMQ (reference sequence). Trimming stripped 1 base from V and 2 bases from J, with 12 bases between. This CDR3 has 16 amino acids. The CDR3, as DNA: TGTGCCAGCAGCTTAGTGGGGAGGACCGCCTACAATGAGCAGTTCTTC. Protein sequence: CASSLVGRTAYNEQFF.

The genes are TRBV4-2 and TRBJ2-1; 7 bases map to TRBD2. This CDR3 contains 15 residues. Germline assignment: CDR1 LGHNA and CDR2 YNFKEQ. J gave up 3 bases and V 4 bases, and 6 bases lay outside the gene matches. The CDR3 here is CASSPDRDYYNEQFF. The DNA of the CDR3 is TGTGCCAGCAGCCCAGACCGGGACTACTACAATGAGCAGTTCTTC.